This entry is about one T cell receptor beta chain. The antigen is undetermined. Per germline, CDR1 MNHEY and CDR2 SVGAGI. This CDR3 spans 14 amino acids. This specimen comes from a study of monozygotic twins with inflammatory bowel disease. Findings and caveats of the study: Sharing of clonotypes with others was lower in IBD patients than in healthy twins, and this was especially so with disease activity.

TCRalpha and TCRbeta cDNA was put through two nested PCRs of approximately 17 and 9 cycles. TCRdb processed the 5' RACE reads again and assigns one entry to each CDR3 protein, with no DNA. Reported are about 160,000 distinct CDR3 sequences; the ten largest clones contain about 2.4%. The sequence was obtained from a human donor with ulcerative colitis or Crohn's disease, or a healthy co-twin of an affected twin (not recorded which). This chain links TRBV6-5 with TRBJ2-1; no DNA is available, so the TRBD1 call from TCRdb remains unchecked. The sequencing sample was made of blood. CDR3 protein: CASSSPGQGDEQFF.